This T cell receptor beta chain was sequenced in a study of CD8+CD57+ T cells in acquired aplastic anemia. This clonotype has a count of ten or more. Sequence at one end of the junction differs from germline and may be a read error. All patients picked for sequencing had shown, by flow cytometry, an expansion of CD8+CD57+ cells. This CDR3 contains 11 residues. TCR beta VDJ and CDR3 profiles were obtained from a genomic DNA template. TCRdb reanalysed the reads using MiXCR and keeps one entry per CDR3 protein. The table lists roughly 280,000 distinct CDR3 sequences, under 60% of them singletons. Sequencing was done on a sample of sorted CD4+, CD8+, or CD8+CD57+ T cells (not recorded which) from PBMCs. This TCR came from a human donor with aplastic anemia. The genes are TRBV12-3 or TRBV12-4 and TRBJ2-4; 8 nucleotides line up with TRBD1. The CDR3 region is CASSLGGQGLF. DNA for the CDR3: TGTGCCAGCAGTTTGGGAGGACAGGGACTCTTC.